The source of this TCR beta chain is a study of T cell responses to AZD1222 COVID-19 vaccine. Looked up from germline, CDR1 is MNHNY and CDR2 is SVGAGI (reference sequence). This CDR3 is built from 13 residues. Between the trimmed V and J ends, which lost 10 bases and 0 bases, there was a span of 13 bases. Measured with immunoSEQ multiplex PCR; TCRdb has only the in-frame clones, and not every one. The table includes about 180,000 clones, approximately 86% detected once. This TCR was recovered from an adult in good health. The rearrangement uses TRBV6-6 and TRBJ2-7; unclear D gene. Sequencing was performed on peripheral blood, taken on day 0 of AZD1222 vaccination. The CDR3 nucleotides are TGTGCCATCTCTCCAGATTACTCCTACGAGCAGTACTTC. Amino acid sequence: CAISPDYSYEQYF.